This entry lists 20 T cell receptor beta chains sequenced from one sample in a study of T cells in localized non-small cell lung cancer. The method was immunoSEQ multiplex PCR; TCRdb's version includes in-frame clones alone and lacks a portion of them. Of around 2,700 clones listed, about 32% are singletons. Sequenced material: lung tumor tissue, taken before any cancer treatment. The receptors shown here come from a woman aged 35 to 75 with stage III lung adenocarcinoma.

This clone was counted a single time. The chain employs TRBV5-1 and TRBJ2-2, with 7 bases aligning to TRBD1. Germline CDR1 is SGHRS and CDR2 is YFSETQ. Unmatched junction bases numbered 6, after V lost 3 bases and J lost 7 bases. This CDR3 has 14 residues. The CDR3 DNA reads TGCGCCAGCAGCTCACAGGGGACCAGCGGGGAGCTGTTTTTT. It translates to CASSSQGTSGELFF.

V usage is TRBV29-1 and J usage is TRBJ2-7; D uncertain. Trimming left V 4 bases short and J 3 bases short, with 10 bases between. This CDR3 contains 12 residues. In germline, CDR1 is SQVTM, CDR2 ANQGSEA. CDR3: CSVGFGRYEQYF. DNA for the CDR3: TGCAGCGTTGGCTTCGGACGCTACGAGCAGTACTTC.

This clone is judged medium-sized. Lacking the conserved final phenylalanine or tryptophan, this CDR3 likely reflects a read error. No DNA is shown, since the ends of the CDR3 on it are uncertain; the CDR3 is the one TCRdb lists. V and J are TRBV28 and TRBJ1-2; TRBD1 was called by the table and not checked on the DNA. The CDR3 is 12 residues long, ends included. Germline CDR1 and CDR2: MDHEN and SYDVKM. CDR3 sequence reads: CASRPLGGQGSY.

This clone showed up just a few times. The chain employs TRBV6-8 and TRBJ2-4, with 8 bases that match TRBD1. CDR1 MNHGY and CDR2 SAAAGT come from the germline V gene. V gave up 6 bases and J gave up 0 bases; unmatched junction bases: 13. The CDR3 contains 18 residues. This CDR3 is CASSRLKKDRVAKNIQYF. In DNA, the CDR3 is TGTGCCAGCAGCCGACTGAAAAAGGACAGGGTAGCCAAAAACATTCAGTACTTC.

By share, this clone counts as medium-sized. The rearrangement uses TRBV9 and TRBJ2-1; D not resolved. Trimming took 4 bases from V and 4 from J, leaving 9 bases between them. Germline CDR1 and CDR2: SGDLS and YYNGEE. The CDR3 is 13 amino acids. The CDR3 DNA reads TGTGCCAGCAGCCCCAGTGAGTACAATGAGCAGTTCTTC. Translating gives CASSPSEYNEQFF.

The chain employs TRBV6-8 and TRBJ1-3; possibly TRBD1 for D (5 bases). CDR1 is MNHGY, CDR2 SAAAGT, per germline. This CDR3 has 15 amino acids. With 6 bases removed from V and 0 bases from J, the gap between germline ends came to 12 bases. CDR3 loop: CASSPRVTSGNTIYF. CDR3 sequence (DNA): TGTGCCAGCAGCCCCAGGGTGACCTCTGGAAACACCATATATTTT.

This clone was counted a few times. The chain employs TRBV19 and TRBJ1-1, with D unclear. Trimming shortened V by 11 bases and J by 6 bases, and 22 bases separated the two germline ends. The germline CDR1 and CDR2 sequences are LNHDA and SQIVND (reference sequence). This CDR3 comprises 14 residues. The CDR3 here is CASESLGYIAEAFF. CDR3 in DNA: TGTGCCTCGGAAAGTCTGGGATATATCGCTGAAGCTTTCTTT.

The rearrangement links TRBV18 to TRBJ1-3; weak D call: TRBD1 (6 bases). CDR3 length: 16 residues. V lost 3 bases and J 0 bases, leaving 12 bases between the germline ends. Germline loops: CDR1 KGHSH, CDR2 LQKENI. The CDR3 DNA is TGTGCCAGCTCACCCGACAGGACGGGCTCTGGAAACACCATATATTTT. Translation: CASSPDRTGSGNTIYF.

The J gene is TRBJ1-4, the V gene TRBV5-1; D is undetermined. CDR1 and CDR2 from the germline V gene are SGHRS and YFSETQ. The length of the CDR3 is 16 residues. Trimming left V 0 bases short and J 0 bases short, with 9 bases between. CDR3 DNA: TGCGCCAGCAGCTTGGACAGCCCCGCAACTAATGAAAAACTGTTTTTT. Protein sequence: CASSLDSPATNEKLFF.

The rearrangement joins TRBV14 to TRBJ2-5; no firm D call. This CDR3 region has 14 residues. Per germline, CDR1 SGHDN and CDR2 FVKESK. Between the trimmed V and J ends, which lost 0 bases and 5 bases, there was a span of 10 bases. CDR3 DNA: TGTGCCAGCAGCCAAGAGAAGGCCTGGGAGACCCAGTACTTC. As protein: CASSQEKAWETQYF. Filled out from reference TRBV14 and TRBJ2-5, the complete variable domain reads EAGVTQFPSHSVIEKGQTVTLRCDPISGHDNLYWYRRVMGKEIKFLLHFVKESKQDESGMPNNRFLAERTGGTYSTLKVQPAELEDSGVYFCASSQEKAWETQYFGPGTRLLVL.

This chain joins TRBV4-1 and TRBJ1-5; D possibly corresponds to TRBD1 (5 bases). In germline, CDR1 is MGHRA, CDR2 YSYEKL. Trimming pared 3 bases from V and 4 bases from J, leaving 13 bases between. The CDR3 has 15 amino acids. The CDR3 loop reads CASSHQGAENQPQHF. DNA for the CDR3: TGCGCCAGCAGCCACCAGGGTGCGGAGAATCAGCCCCAGCATTTT.

The chain links TRBV19 to TRBJ2-2; 10 bases are shared with TRBD1. V trimming: 6 bases; J trimming: 4 bases; junction bases outside the gene matches: 2. The length of the CDR3 is 14 residues. Per germline, CDR1 LNHDA and CDR2 SQIVND (reference sequence). As DNA, the CDR3 is TGTGCCAGTAGCAGGACAGGGGGCACCGGGGAGCTGTTTTTT. The encoded protein is CASSRTGGTGELFF.

The chain uses TRBV28 and TRBJ2-3, with 7 bases aligning to TRBD2. The CDR3 runs to 15 residues. Losses at the gene ends were 6 bases for V and 0 bases for J; bases not matched to a gene: 6. Germline values: CDR1 MDHEN, CDR2 SYDVKM. CDR3 protein: CASRLAGPSTDTQYF. The CDR3 DNA follows: TGTGCCAGCAGGTTAGCGGGTCCTAGCACAGATACGCAGTATTTT.

The chain uses TRBV19 and TRBJ1-2; TRBD1 is a possible D gene (5 bases). The CDR3 spans 15 residues. Germline V gives CDR1 LNHDA, CDR2 SQIVND (reference sequence). Trimming removed 7 bases from V and 2 bases from J, with 17 bases in between. Here the CDR3 reads CASTPRWGTNYGYTF. Here the CDR3 DNA reads TGTGCCAGTACCCCCCGATGGGGGACCAACTATGGCTACACCTTC.

This chain uses TRBV6-8 with TRBJ2-3; 10 nucleotides agree with TRBD2. V dropped 4 bases and J dropped 2; count of bases not matched to a gene: 3. The V gene's germline CDR1 is MNHGY and CDR2 SAAAGT. The CDR3 runs 15 residues. The CDR3 sequence: CASSSTSGSTDTQYF. For the CDR3, the DNA is TGTGCCAGCAGTTCGACTAGCGGGTCCACAGATACGCAGTATTTT.

This rearrangement joins TRBV28 to TRBJ2-7; D unresolved. The V end lost 8 bases, the J end lost 4 bases, and 21 bases lay between the germline ends. The CDR3 has 15 amino acids. Germline V gene sequence: CDR1 MDHEN, CDR2 SYDVKM. CDR3 sequence (DNA): TGTGCCAGCCCCCCCCGCACTCCCGCCTGTTACGAGCAGTACTTC. Residues: CASPPRTPACYEQYF.

The rearrangement uses TRBV2 and TRBJ2-7; D is ambiguous. CDR3 length: 14 amino acids. The germline gives CDR1 SNHLY, CDR2 FYNNEI. The V and J ends lost 5 bases and 5 bases respectively, with 16 bases between them. The CDR3 coding sequence is TGTGCCAGCAGTACTACCGGGCGACGGGACGAGCAGTACTTC. Protein: CASSTTGRRDEQYF.

The chain couples TRBV6-8 to TRBJ2-2; 13 positions match TRBD2. Germline CDR1 reads MNHGY; CDR2 reads SAAAGT. The CDR3 covers 14 residues. The J segment lost 3 bases and the V segment lost 11 bases, leaving 3 bases of the junction unmatched. The CDR3 nucleotides read TGTGCCCTAGGGACTAGCGGGGACACCGGGGAGCTGTTTTTT. Protein: CALGTSGDTGELFF.

This clone was found a few times. The chain joins TRBV28 to TRBJ2-1; 9 positions agree with TRBD2. V was pared by 6 bases and J by 0 bases, with 15 bases of the junction left unmatched. CDR1 is MDHEN and CDR2 is SYDVKM in the germline V gene. This CDR3 contains 19 residues. CDR3 loop: CASSLRGLAGKSSYNEQFF. Written as DNA, the CDR3 is TGTGCCAGCAGCCTTCGAGGCCTAGCGGGGAAGAGCTCCTACAATGAGCAGTTCTTC.

This clone turned up a few times. The V gene is TRBV11-3, the J gene TRBJ1-1; 11 nucleotides line up with TRBD1. Germline CDR1 SGHNT, CDR2 YENEEA. CDR3 length: 16 amino acids. V was clipped by 5 bases and J by 10 bases; unmatched bases: 15. The CDR3 spells CASSRGTGGQSDRAFF. DNA for the CDR3: TGTGCCAGCAGCCGCGGGACAGGGGGTCAAAGCGACCGAGCTTTCTTT.